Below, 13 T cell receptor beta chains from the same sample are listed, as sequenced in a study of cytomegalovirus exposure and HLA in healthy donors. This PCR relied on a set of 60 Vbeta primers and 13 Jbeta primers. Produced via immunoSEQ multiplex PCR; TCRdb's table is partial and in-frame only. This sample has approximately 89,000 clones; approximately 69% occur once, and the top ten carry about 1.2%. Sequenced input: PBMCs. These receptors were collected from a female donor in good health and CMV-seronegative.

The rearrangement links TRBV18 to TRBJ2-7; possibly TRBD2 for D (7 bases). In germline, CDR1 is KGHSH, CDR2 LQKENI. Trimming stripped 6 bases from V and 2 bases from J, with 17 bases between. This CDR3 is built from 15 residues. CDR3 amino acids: CASSDGAGGPYEQYF. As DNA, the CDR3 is TGTGCCAGCTCTGATGGGGCCGGGGGGCCCTACGAGCAGTACTTC.

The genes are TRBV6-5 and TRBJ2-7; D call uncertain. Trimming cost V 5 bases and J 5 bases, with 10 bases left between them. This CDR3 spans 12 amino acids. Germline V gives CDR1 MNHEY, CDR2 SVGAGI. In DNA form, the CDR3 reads TGTGCCAGCAGTCCACGACAAAACGAGCAGTACTTC. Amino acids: CASSPRQNEQYF.

Written as DNA, the CDR3 is TGTGCCAGCAGCCCTACTAGCGGGAGCAGGGAGACCCAGTACTTC. It encodes CASSPTSGSRETQYF. The chain recombines TRBV27 with TRBJ2-5; TRBD2 aligns across 11 bases. The CDR3 runs to 15 residues. J gave up 5 bases and V 6 bases, and 8 bases lay outside the gene matches. Germline CDR1 reads MNHEY; CDR2 reads SMNVEV (reference sequence).

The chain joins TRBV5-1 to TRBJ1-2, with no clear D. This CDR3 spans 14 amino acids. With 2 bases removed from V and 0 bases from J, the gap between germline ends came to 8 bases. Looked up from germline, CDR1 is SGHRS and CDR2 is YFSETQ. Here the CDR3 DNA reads TGCGCCAGCAGCTTACGGGAAGCTAACTATGGCTACACCTTC. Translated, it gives CASSLREANYGYTF.

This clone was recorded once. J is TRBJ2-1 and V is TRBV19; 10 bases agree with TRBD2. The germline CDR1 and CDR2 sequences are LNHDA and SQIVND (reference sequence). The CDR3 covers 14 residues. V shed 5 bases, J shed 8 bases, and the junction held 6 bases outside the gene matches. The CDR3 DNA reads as TGTGCCAGTAGTGAGCGGGGGGGTCGGGATGAGCAGTTCTTC. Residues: CASSERGGRDEQFF.

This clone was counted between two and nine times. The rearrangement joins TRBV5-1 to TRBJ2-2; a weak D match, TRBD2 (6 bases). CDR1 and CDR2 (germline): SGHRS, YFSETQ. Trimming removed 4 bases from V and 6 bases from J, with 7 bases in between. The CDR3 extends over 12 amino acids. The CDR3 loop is CASSRGAGELFF. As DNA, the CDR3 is TGCGCCAGCAGCCGCGGGGCCGGGGAGCTGTTTTTT.

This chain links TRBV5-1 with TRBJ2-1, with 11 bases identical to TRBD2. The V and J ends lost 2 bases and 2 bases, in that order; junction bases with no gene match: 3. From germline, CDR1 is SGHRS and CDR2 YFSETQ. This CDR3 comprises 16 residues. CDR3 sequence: CASSFRGLAAYNEQFF. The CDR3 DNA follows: TGCGCCAGCAGCTTCAGGGGACTAGCGGCCTACAATGAGCAGTTCTTC.

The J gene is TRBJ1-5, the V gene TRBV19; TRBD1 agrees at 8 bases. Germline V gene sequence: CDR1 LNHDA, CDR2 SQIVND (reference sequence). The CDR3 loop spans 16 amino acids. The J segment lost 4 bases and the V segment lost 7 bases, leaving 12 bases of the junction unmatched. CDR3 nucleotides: TGTGCCAGTATACCTTGGGCGGGACAGGATAATCAGCCCCAGCATTTT. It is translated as CASIPWAGQDNQPQHF.

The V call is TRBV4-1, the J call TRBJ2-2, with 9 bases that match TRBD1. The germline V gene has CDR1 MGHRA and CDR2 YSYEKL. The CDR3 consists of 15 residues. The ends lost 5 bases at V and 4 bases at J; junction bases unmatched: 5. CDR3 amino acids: CASSVRTGATGELFF. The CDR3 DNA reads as TGCGCCAGCAGCGTCCGGACAGGGGCCACCGGGGAGCTGTTTTTT.

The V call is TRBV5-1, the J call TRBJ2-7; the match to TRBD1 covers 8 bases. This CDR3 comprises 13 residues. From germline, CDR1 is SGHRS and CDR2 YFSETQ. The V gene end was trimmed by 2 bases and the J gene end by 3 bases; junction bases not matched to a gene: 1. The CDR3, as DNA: TGCGCCAGCAGCTTCACAGGGGGCTACGAGCAGTACTTC. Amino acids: CASSFTGGYEQYF. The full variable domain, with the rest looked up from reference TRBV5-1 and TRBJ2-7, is KAGVTQTPRYLIKTRGQQVTLSCSPISGHRSVSWYQQTPGQGLQFLFEYFSETQRNKGNFPGRFSGRQFSNSRSEMNVSTLELGDSALYLCASSFTGGYEQYFGPGTRLTVT.

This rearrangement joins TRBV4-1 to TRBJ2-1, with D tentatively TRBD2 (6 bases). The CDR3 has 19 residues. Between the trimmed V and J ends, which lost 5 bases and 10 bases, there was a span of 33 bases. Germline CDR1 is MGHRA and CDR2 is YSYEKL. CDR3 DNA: TGCGCCAGCAGCGATCCCTTAGGAAGCGGGTACTTCAGGGAAAGGGAGCAGTTCTTC. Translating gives CASSDPLGSGYFREREQFF.

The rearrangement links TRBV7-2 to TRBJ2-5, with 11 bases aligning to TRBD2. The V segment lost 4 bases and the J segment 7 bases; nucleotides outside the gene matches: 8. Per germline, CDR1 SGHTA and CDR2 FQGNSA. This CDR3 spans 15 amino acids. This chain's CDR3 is CASSSSGGTLGTQYF. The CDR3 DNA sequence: TGTGCCAGCAGCTCTAGCGGGGGGACCCTCGGGACCCAGTACTTC.

The CDR3 reads CASSLGLYNEQFF. The DNA of the CDR3 is TGTGCCAGCAGCCTCGGACTCTACAATGAGCAGTTCTTC. The chain recombines TRBV13 with TRBJ2-1; D possibly corresponds to TRBD2 (5 bases). V lost 5 bases and J lost 3, with 8 bases in between. Germline loops: CDR1 PRHDT, CDR2 FYEKMQ (reference sequence). This CDR3 has 13 amino acids.